This TCR beta chain derives from a study of T-cell reconstitution after alpha-beta-depleted transplantation in children. As it was prepared, the TCRbeta library received unique molecular identifiers. TCRdb used MiXCR to reprocess the PCR reads, holding one entry per CDR3 protein. The sample yields 500,000 to 650,000 distinct CDR3 sequences, 10% to 15% seen once. Study-level results: T-cell counts and diversity were attributed mostly to newly produced T cells one year after transplant.

This clonotype was found many times. As yet, its antigen is unknown. V lost 5 bases and J lost 7, with 12 bases in between. CDR3 length: 13 residues. CDR1 MNHEY and CDR2 SMNVEV come from the germline V gene (reference sequence). The clonotype comes from a male patient aged 5 to 17 who had a stem cell transplant for acute myeloid leukemia, so the T cells may come from the graft donor. The chain recombines TRBV27 with TRBJ1-5; no clear D. The starting material was PBMCs, mostly from graft donor cells, obtained 360 days after TCRalphabeta/CD19-depleted stem cell transplant. The CDR3 here is CASSPSVWQPQHF. The CDR3 nucleotides are TGTGCCAGCAGTCCGTCCGTATGGCAGCCCCAGCATTTT.